What follows is one T cell receptor (beta chain) and its context. Its antigen is undetermined. This sample was taken from a study of monozygotic twins with inflammatory bowel disease. Study-wide points: On the inverse Simpson index, IBD patients scored lower for TCRbeta diversity than healthy co-twins.

Reanalyzing the 5' RACE reads, TCRdb keeps one entry per CDR3 protein, without DNA. The listing records around 150,000 distinct CDR3 sequences. The material sequenced was blood. The TCR was taken from a human donor with ulcerative colitis or Crohn's disease, or a healthy co-twin of an affected twin (not recorded which).

CDR3 amino acids: CASSYLSSSYEQYF. The V and J genes are TRBV6-6 and TRBJ2-7. Germline V gives CDR1 MNHNY, CDR2 SVGAGI (reference sequence). The CDR3 runs to 14 residues.